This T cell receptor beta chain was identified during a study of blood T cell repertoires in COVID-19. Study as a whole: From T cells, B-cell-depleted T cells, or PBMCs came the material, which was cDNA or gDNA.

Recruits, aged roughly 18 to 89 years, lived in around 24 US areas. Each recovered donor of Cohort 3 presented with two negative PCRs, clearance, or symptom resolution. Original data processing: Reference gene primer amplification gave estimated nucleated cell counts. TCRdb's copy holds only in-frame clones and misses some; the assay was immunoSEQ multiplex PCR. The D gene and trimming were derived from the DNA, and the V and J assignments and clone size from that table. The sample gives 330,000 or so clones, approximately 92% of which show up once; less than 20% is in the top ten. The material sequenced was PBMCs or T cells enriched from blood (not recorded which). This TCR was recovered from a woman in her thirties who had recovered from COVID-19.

In nucleotides, the CDR3 is TGTGCCATCAGCCCAGGAGGGACCTCCAACTATGGCTACACCTTC. Its translation: CAISPGGTSNYGYTF. The rearrangement joins TRBV10-3 to TRBJ1-2; tentative D call: TRBD1 (5 bases). The length of the CDR3 is 15 residues. The V gene lost 6 bases and the J gene lost 2 bases, with 16 bases spanning the gap. The germline CDR1 and CDR2 sequences are ENHRY and SYGVKD.